This is a list of T cell receptor beta chains from one sample in a study of T cells in Graves' hyperthyroidism and ophthalmopathy. Each CDR3 protein gets one entry after TCRdb re-called the multiplex PCR reads with MiXCR. Of more than 500,000 distinct CDR3 sequences listed, about 15% were seen once; the top ten hold approximately 13%. The source material was blood. The receptors derive from a woman aged 40 to 50 with Graves' hyperthyroidism. Each CDR3 is given with its conserved first and last residue. The D gene is left open where the match is weak. Clone size appears in some rows only: once, few, many, or a class for an expanded clone.

j_call | d_call | clone_size | v_call | cdr3_nt | cdr3_aa
TRBJ1-2 | TRBD1 | many | TRBV7-3 | TGTGCCAGCAGCCCCGGACAGGGAAGTAACTATGGCTACACCTTC | CASSPGQGSNYGYTF
TRBJ2-7 | TRBD1 | many | TRBV12-3/TRBV12-4 | TGTGCCAGCAGTTACCCTGCTTCTGGACAGGGCCACGAGCAGTACTTC | CASSYPASGQGHEQYF
TRBJ1-4 | NA | NA | TRBV19 | TGTGCCAGTAGTATACTGGGGTCGACTAATGAAAAACTGGTTTTT | CASSILGSTNEKLVF
TRBJ2-1 | TRBD2 | NA | TRBV30 | TGTGCCTGGAGTGCAGTAGGGACTAGCGGGAGAAAGCAGTTCTTC | CAWSAVGTSGRKQFF
TRBJ2-7 | NA | NA | TRBV6-1 | TGTACCAGCACCCATGACGGGAGCTCCTACGAGCAGTACTTC | CTSTHDGSSYEQYF
TRBJ2-7 | NA | many | TRBV12-3/TRBV12-4 | TGTGCCAGCAGTTCCAACAATTTGGGACTTTACGAGCAGTACTTC | CASSSNNLGLYEQYF
TRBJ2-1 | TRBD2 | many | TRBV3-1 | TGTGCCAGCAGCCCGGGACTAGCGGGAGACATTGAGCAGTTCTTC | CASSPGLAGDIEQFF
TRBJ2-1 | NA | few | TRBV3-1 | TGTGCCAGCAGCCAAGATCTTCCGCGCGTGGACCCTAGATATGAGCAGTTCTTC | CASSQDLPRVDPRYEQFF
TRBJ2-6 | NA | many | TRBV28 | TGTGCCAGCAGTTCGGGTGGGGGGTGGTCTGGGGCCAACGTCCTGACTTTC | CASSSGGGWSGANVLTF
TRBJ2-5 | TRBD2 | NA | TRBV19 | TGTGCCAGTAGTATCACTAGCGGGACGTACCAAGAGACCCAGTACTTC | CASSITSGTYQETQYF
TRBJ2-7 | NA | many | TRBV7-8 | TGTGCCAGCAGTCTAAGGGTCGGGGCCCCAACCTACGAGCAGTACTTC | CASSLRVGAPTYEQYF
TRBJ2-1 | TRBD1 | many | TRBV5-1 | TGCGCCAGCAGTCTCGGACAGGGTTACAATGAGCAGTTCTTC | CASSLGQGYNEQFF
TRBJ2-5 | TRBD2 | NA | TRBV9 | TGTGCCAGCAGCGCGTCTAGCGGGGAGACCCAGTACTTC | CASSASSGETQYF
TRBJ2-7 | NA | many | TRBV20-1 | TGCAGTGCTAACAGGGTGGAGATGTCCTACGAGCAGTACTTC | CSANRVEMSYEQYF
TRBJ2-5 | NA | NA | TRBV29-1 | TGCAGCGTTGAGCCACAGGGCGGGACCCAGTACTTC | CSVEPQGGTQYF
TRBJ1-3 | NA | many | TRBV28 | TGTGCCAGCAGTTTAGGGCAGATCTCTGGAAACACCATATATTTT | CASSLGQISGNTIYF
TRBJ2-3 | TRBD2 | many | TRBV11-2 | TGTGCCAGCAGCTTAGGCGGGGGACCAGATACGCAGTATTTT | CASSLGGGPDTQYF
TRBJ2-3 | TRBD2 | few | TRBV20-1 | TGCAGTGCTAGAGCCGGGACTAGCGGGACATCAGATACGCAGTATTTT | CSARAGTSGTSDTQYF